The 12 T cell receptor beta chains below come from one sample, sequenced in a study of graft-versus-host responses after intestinal transplantation. Lamina propria and intraepithelial lymphocytes were released by processing graft tissue. Clones were sequenced by immunoSEQ multiplex PCR, and TCRdb holds only the in-frame ones, with some missing. The sample records 20,000 or so clones, over 65% being singletons. This sample comprised ileum tissue, obtained approximately 3 weeks after intestinal transplant. These TCRs come from a human patient who received an intestinal transplant, so some T cells may come from the graft donor.

This clone rates as medium-sized. V and J are TRBV2 and TRBJ2-1, with D maybe TRBD2 (6 bases). Per the germline V gene, CDR1 is SNHLY and CDR2 is FYNNEI. Trimming removed 1 base at V and 10 bases at J, with 11 bases between. This CDR3 spans 13 amino acids. DNA for the CDR3: TGTGCCAGCAGTGAAGAAGGAGGGTGGGAGCAGTTCTTC. Amino acids: CASSEEGGWEQFF.

The V and J genes are TRBV4-1 and TRBJ2-2; TRBD2 agrees at 12 bases. The CDR3 extends over 15 amino acids. Germline V lookup: CDR1 MGHRA, CDR2 YSYEKL. V shed 4 bases, J shed 11 bases, and the junction held 8 bases outside the gene matches. The CDR3 loop is CASSLRLAGDTELFF. The CDR3 coding sequence is TGCGCCAGCAGCCTCCGACTAGCGGGAGATACCGAGCTGTTTTTT.

The rearrangement joins TRBV27 to TRBJ1-2; D uncertain. This CDR3 has 15 residues. Germline V gene data show CDR1 as MNHEY and CDR2 as SMNVEV (reference sequence). Between the trimmed V and J ends, which lost 3 bases and 5 bases, there was a span of 16 bases. The CDR3 DNA sequence: TGTGCCAGCAGTTTCTCTGGGGAGGGTAGTTATGGCTACACCTTC. Translating gives CASSFSGEGSYGYTF.

The V call is TRBV4-1, the J call TRBJ2-7; a possible D gene is TRBD2 (6 bases). The germline gives CDR1 MGHRA, CDR2 YSYEKL. Trimming stripped 2 bases from V and 2 bases from J, with 10 bases between. The CDR3 totals 14 residues. CDR3 loop: CASSQSRTTYEQYF. The CDR3 DNA follows: TGCGCCAGCAGCCAATCTCGGACTACCTACGAGCAGTACTTC.

A few counts support this clone. V is TRBV5-1 and J is TRBJ2-7; 7 nucleotides align to TRBD2. CDR1 SGHRS and CDR2 YFSETQ come from the germline V gene. Unmatched junction bases numbered 8, after V lost 1 base and J lost 4 bases. The CDR3 totals 15 residues. For the CDR3, the DNA is TGCGCCAGCAGCTTGCACGGCGGGAGAGGTTACGAGCAGTACTTC. Amino acid sequence: CASSLHGGRGYEQYF.

The rearrangement links TRBV9 to TRBJ1-3; D uncertain. CDR3 length equals 15 residues. Germline V lookup: CDR1 SGDLS, CDR2 YYNGEE. The ends were cut back, 4 bases at V and 4 bases at J, with 15 bases in the middle. DNA of the CDR3: TGTGCCAGCAGCCCAGACCAAAGCGGGGGAAACACCATATATTTT. It is translated as CASSPDQSGGNTIYF. The full variable domain, rest sourced from reference TRBV9 and TRBJ1-3, is DSGVTQTPKHLITATGQRVTLRCSPRSGDLSVYWYQQSLDQGLQFLIQYYNGEERAKGNILERFSAQQFPDLHSELNLSSLELGDSALYFCASSPDQSGGNTIYFGEGSWLTVV.

CDR3 residues: CASSITGGLEGSREQFF. CDR3 in DNA: TGTGCCAGTAGTATCACCGGGGGACTAGAGGGATCCAGGGAGCAGTTCTTC. The gene calls are TRBV19 and TRBJ2-1, with 8 nucleotides matching TRBD2. CDR1 is LNHDA and CDR2 is SQIVND in the germline V gene (reference sequence). V lost 3 bases and J lost 10; bases outside the gene matches: 17. The CDR3 is made up of 17 amino acids.

This chain uses TRBV7-6 with TRBJ2-7; D unclear. Trimming took off 1 base at V and 3 bases at J, with 4 bases between the two ends. The length of the CDR3 is 12 residues. Germline CDR1 is SGHVS and CDR2 is FNYEAQ. The CDR3 DNA reads TGTGCCAGCAGCTTAGTCGGCTACGAGCAGTACTTC. The encoded protein is CASSLVGYEQYF.

The chain joins TRBV7-8 to TRBJ2-5; D not resolved. The V end was cut by 5 bases, the J end by 5 bases, with 12 bases between. The CDR3 has 13 amino acids. Germline lookup yields CDR1 SGHVS and CDR2 FQNEAQ. CDR3 DNA sequence: TGTGCCAGCAGCCGTCGGTGGTGGGAGACCCAGTACTTC. Translation: CASSRRWWETQYF.

This rearrangement joins TRBV7-9 to TRBJ2-7, with D perhaps TRBD1 (5 bases). V lost 5 bases and J 2 bases, leaving 16 bases between the germline ends. Germline V CDR1 and CDR2: SEHNR, FQNEAQ (reference sequence). The CDR3 is 15 residues long. The DNA of the CDR3 is TGTGCCAGCAGCCACCTGGAGCAGGGTCCCTACGAGCAGTACTTC. Amino acids: CASSHLEQGPYEQYF.

This chain uses TRBV12-5 with TRBJ2-5; TRBD1 agrees at 8 bases. The tail of the sequence fits TRBJ2-7 better, so the J call may be wrong. The CDR3 is 15 amino acids. The germline CDR1 and CDR2 sequences are LGHNT and FRNRAP. The CDR3 loop reads CASGLGQGHSYEQYF. CDR3 nucleotide sequence: TGTGCTAGTGGTTTAGGACAGGGCCACTCCTACGAGCAGTACTTC.

The chain has TRBV7-9 and TRBJ1-2, with D possibly matching TRBD1 (6 bases). The CDR3 extends over 15 amino acids. Deletions cut 5 bases from V and 4 bases from J, with 17 bases between. Germline assignment: CDR1 SEHNR and CDR2 FQNEAQ (reference sequence). The CDR3 DNA is TGTGCCAGCAGCCGACCTAGCAGAGGGGGCTATGGCTACACCTTC. The encoded protein is CASSRPSRGGYGYTF. Complete variable domain (other parts from reference TRBV7-9 and TRBJ1-2): DTGVSQNPRHKITKRGQNVTFRCDPISEHNRLYWYRQTLGQGPEFLTYFQNEAQLEKSRLLSDRFSAERPKGSFSTLEIQRTEQGDSAMYLCASSRPSRGGYGYTFGSGTRLTVV.